The 2 T cell receptor beta chains below come from one sample, sequenced in a study of vaccination effects on CD4 cells after COVID-19. For these TCRs, the target antigens are not known. The method was immunoSEQ multiplex PCR; TCRdb's version includes in-frame clones alone and lacks a portion of them. The sample lists tens of thousands of clones, about 80% seen once, with around 1.2% in the top ten. Antigen-specific CD4+ T cells were expanded with viral peptide pools in the ViraFEST assay before sequencing. Having been cultured for under twelve days, the cells underwent CD4+ T cell isolation. Two doses of BNT162b2 or mRNA-1273 vaccine were administered to participants. Sample: CD4+ T cells from PBMCs cultured with HCoV-229E spike peptides, taken after COVID-19 vaccination. All receptors come from a human donor who received a COVID-19 vaccine.

The V and J genes are TRBV19 and TRBJ1-5; 7 bases align to TRBD1. There are 13 residues in the CDR3. V lost 10 bases to trimming and J lost 10 bases; unmatched junction nucleotides: 13. Per germline, CDR1 LNHDA and CDR2 SQIVND (reference sequence). CDR3 DNA sequence: TGTGCCACCGCTGGACAGGTGGAGCAACCCCAGCATTTT. Protein product: CATAGQVEQPQHF.

J is TRBJ2-7 and V is TRBV2, with no clear D. The V gene's germline CDR1 is SNHLY and CDR2 FYNNEI. This CDR3 comprises 15 residues. V gave up 2 bases and J gave up 0 bases, with 11 bases separating them. DNA of the CDR3: TGTGCCAGCAGTGAATCCTTAGATAGCTCCTACGAGCAGTACGTC. Amino acids: CASSESLDSSYEQYV.